Listed below are T cell receptor beta chains from one sample, sequenced in a study of shared T cell receptors in the human thymus. Generated by immunoSEQ multiplex PCR, the TCRdb table keeps only in-frame clones and is missing some. The sample has about 710,000 clones, approximately 87% seen once. Separately, the same data were catalogued under a study of human thymus T cells.

The sample taken for sequencing was thymocytes. The receptor source for this set is a boy under two years old with a congenital heart defect. Each CDR3 is given with its conserved first and last residue. D genes are given only for firm matches. The size field is filled for only some rows; it gives once, few, many or a size class.

TRBD1 | TRBJ2-7 | 16 | - | TRBV10-3 | TGTGCCATCAGTGAGTCCGGGACAGGGGGGTCCTACGAGCAGTACTTC | CAISESGTGGSYEQYF
TRBD1 | TRBJ1-2 | 18 | once | TRBV7-3 | TGTGCCAGCAGCGTGTTAGGCTCGGAGGACAGGATGAACTATGGCTACACCTTC | CASSVLGSEDRMNYGYTF
TRBD2 | TRBJ2-1 | 13 | - | TRBV28 | TGTGCCAGCAGTAAGCGGGGGAGGGATGAGCAGTTCTTC | CASSKRGRDEQFF
TRBD1 | TRBJ1-2 | 14 | - | TRBV9 | TGTGCCAGCAGCCCCCGGACAGGGGGAAATGGCTACACCTTC | CASSPRTGGNGYTF
- | TRBJ2-7 | 15 | - | TRBV5-1 | TGCGCCAGCAGCTTGGCCGGTCAGGGGACCTACGAGCAGTACTTC | CASSLAGQGTYEQYF
- | TRBJ2-7 | 14 | - | TRBV4-3 | TGCGCCAGCAGCCAAGATTCGGGGGCCTACGAGCAGTACTTC | CASSQDSGAYEQYF
TRBD2 | TRBJ2-7 | 15 | - | TRBV7-2 | TGTGCCAGCAGCTCCCGGACTAGCGGGAAGAACGAGCAGTACTTC | CASSSRTSGKNEQYF
TRBD2 | TRBJ2-7 | 15 | - | TRBV7-6 | TGTGCCAGCAGTTCTACTAGCGGGAGGGCAGACGAGCAGTACTTC | CASSSTSGRADEQYF
- | TRBJ2-5 | 14 | - | TRBV28 | TGTGCCAGCAGCCCCCCGGACAATCAAGAGACCCAGTACTTC | CASSPPDNQETQYF
TRBD1 | TRBJ2-5 | 18 | - | TRBV19 | TGTGCCAGTAGTATAGACCAAAGACAGGGGAGCGTCCAAGAGACCCAGTACTTC | CASSIDQRQGSVQETQYF
TRBD1 | TRBJ1-5 | 17 | - | TRBV5-6 | TGTGCCAGCAGCTTAACAGGGGAAAAATATAGCAATCAGCCCCAGCATTTT | CASSLTGEKYSNQPQHF
TRBD2 | TRBJ2-2 | 17 | - | TRBV9 | TGTGCCAGCAGCGTAGCGGAGCGGGGGCCGGAGACCGGGGAGCTGTTTTTT | CASSVAERGPETGELFF
TRBD1 | TRBJ2-2 | 15 | - | TRBV5-4 | TGTGCCAGCAGCGGGGACAGACGTTCCACCGGGGAGCTGTTTTTT | CASSGDRRSTGELFF
- | TRBJ1-2 | 14 | once | TRBV27 | TGTGCCAGCAGTCCGCGCGGGGCTAACTATGGCTACACCTTC | CASSPRGANYGYTF
- | TRBJ2-7 | 13 | - | TRBV5-5 | TGTGCCAGCTCCCCCGGGATGGCCTACGAGCAGTACTTC | CASSPGMAYEQYF
TRBD1 | TRBJ2-2 | 15 | once | TRBV2 | TGTGCCAGCAGCGGTGACAGGGAGAGCACCGGGGAGCTGTTTTTT | CASSGDRESTGELFF
TRBD1 | TRBJ1-5 | 15 | - | TRBV12-5 | TGTGCTAGTGGTAATCCGGGACAGGGGCCTCAGCCCCAGCATTTT | CASGNPGQGPQPQHF
- | TRBJ2-3 | 15 | - | TRBV27 | TGTGCCAGCAGTTTGTCCGTTGGGCTATCAGATACGCAGTATTTT | CASSLSVGLSDTQYF
- | TRBJ2-7 | 16 | once | TRBV28 | TGTGCCAGCAGTGAGCTCAGCGGACAGCTCCACTACGAGCAGTACTTC | CASSELSGQLHYEQYF
- | TRBJ2-7 | 15 | - | TRBV28 | TGTGCCAGCACTCCCCGGAGGGGCAGCAGCTACGAGCAGTACTTC | CASTPRRGSSYEQYF
TRBD1 | TRBJ1-1 | 14 | - | TRBV19 | TGTGCCAGTAGTGTCGGGCAGGGGGACCTTGAAGCTTTCTTT | CASSVGQGDLEAFF
- | TRBJ2-1 | 16 | - | TRBV5-6 | TGTGCCAGCAGCTTGGATAGCGTGGCGCGGTACAATGAGCAGTTCTTC | CASSLDSVARYNEQFF
- | TRBJ2-7 | 16 | few | TRBV7-9 | TGTGCCAGCAGCTCTAGTTGGGGGACTCTTTCCTACGAGCAGTACTTC | CASSSSWGTLSYEQYF
TRBD1 | TRBJ2-3 | 13 | - | TRBV28 | TGTGCCAGCCGGACAGGGGGTAAAGATACGCAGTATTTT | CASRTGGKDTQYF
TRBD2 | TRBJ2-5 | 17 | - | TRBV28 | TGTGCCAGCAGCCGGCTGGGACTAGCGGGAGGCCAAGAGACCCAGTACTTC | CASSRLGLAGGQETQYF
- | TRBJ2-7 | 15 | - | TRBV4-2 | TGTGCCAGCAGCCAAGGAGGCAGGGGAAGCTACGAGCAGTACTTC | CASSQGGRGSYEQYF